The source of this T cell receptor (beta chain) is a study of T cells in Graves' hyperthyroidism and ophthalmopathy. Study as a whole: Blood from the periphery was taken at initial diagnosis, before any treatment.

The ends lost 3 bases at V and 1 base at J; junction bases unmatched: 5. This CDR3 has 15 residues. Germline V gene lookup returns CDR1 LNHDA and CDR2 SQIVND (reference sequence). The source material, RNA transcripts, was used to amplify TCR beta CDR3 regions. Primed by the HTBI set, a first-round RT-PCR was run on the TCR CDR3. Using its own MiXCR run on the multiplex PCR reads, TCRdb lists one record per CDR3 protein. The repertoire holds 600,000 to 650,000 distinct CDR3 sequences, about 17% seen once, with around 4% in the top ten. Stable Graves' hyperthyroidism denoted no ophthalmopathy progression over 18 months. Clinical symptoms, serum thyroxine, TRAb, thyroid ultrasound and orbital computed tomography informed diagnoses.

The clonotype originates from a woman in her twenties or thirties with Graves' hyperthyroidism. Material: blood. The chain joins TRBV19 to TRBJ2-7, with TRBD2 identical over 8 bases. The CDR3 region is CASSIRRGASYEQYF. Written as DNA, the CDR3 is TGTGCCAGTAGTATTCGGCGGGGGGCTTCCTACGAGCAGTACTTC.